Listed below are T cell receptor beta chains from one sample, sequenced in a study of blood T cell repertoires in COVID-19. Using immunoSEQ multiplex PCR, the repertoire was profiled, and TCRdb retains in-frame clones only, with some absent. The data hold about 43,000 clones, with approximately 90% observed a single time. Sequencing was performed on peripheral blood. These receptors all stem from a man aged 60 to 75 with active COVID-19. Each CDR3 is given with its conserved first and last residue. A D gene is named only where the DNA matches it firmly. Not all rows give a size; the values are once, few, many and, for expanded clones, a class.

abundance	v_gene	j_gene	d_gene	CDR3nt	CDR3aa
.	TRBV7-2	TRBJ2-3	TRBD1	TGTGCCAGCAGTCCGGACAGGTGGACAGATACGCAGTATTTT	CASSPDRWTDTQYF
.	TRBV6-6	TRBJ2-7	.	TGTGCCAGCAGTTACAACTCGGGTACCGAGCAGTACTTC	CASSYNSGTEQYF
.	TRBV4-2	TRBJ2-5	.	TGTGCCAGCAGCCAAGATGAGGGCCAGGGGCAAGAGACCCAGTACTTC	CASSQDEGQGQETQYF
.	TRBV29-1	TRBJ2-3	TRBD2	TGCAGCGTCGATCAACTAGCGGACGTTGCAGATACGCAGTATTTT	CSVDQLADVADTQYF
.	TRBV21-1	TRBJ1-2	.	TGTGCCAGCAGCAAAGCGCACGTGCGAAACTATGGCTACACCTTC	CASSKAHVRNYGYTF
.	TRBV10-3	TRBJ1-2	.	TGTGCCATCAGTGAGTTGGGGGGGCGAAGCTATGGCTACACCTTC	CAISELGGRSYGYTF
few	TRBV9	TRBJ1-1	.	TGTGCCAGCAGCGCCAGACAGGTTAACACTGAAGCTTTCTTT	CASSARQVNTEAFF
.	TRBV6-1	TRBJ1-4	TRBD1	TGTGCCAGCAGTGAAGGGACAGGGGTCAGTCGCGAAAAACTGTTTTTT	CASSEGTGVSREKLFF
.	TRBV7-3	TRBJ1-2	.	TGTGCCAGCAGCTTAATGGGGGGTAACTATGGCTACACCTTC	CASSLMGGNYGYTF
.	TRBV27	TRBJ2-1	.	TGTGCCAGCAGAGGGGCGTGGGATGAGCAGTTCTTC	CASRGAWDEQFF
.	TRBV3-1/TRBV3-2	TRBJ2-2	.	TGTGCCAGCAGCCCCTACTCCCGGGACGGGGAGCTGTTTTTT	CASSPYSRDGELFF
.	TRBV19	TRBJ2-2	.	TGTGCCAGTAGTCCCCCGCCTAGATGGGTAGCGGAGAACACCGGGGAGCTGTTTTTT	CASSPPPRWVAENTGELFF
.	TRBV28	TRBJ2-1	TRBD1	TGTGCCAGCAACGACCGGGACAGGGAGAAAGGTGAGCAGTTCTTC	CASNDRDREKGEQFF
.	TRBV7-3	TRBJ1-1	TRBD1	TGTGCCAGCAGCTTAATGGGACAGGGGACTGAAGCTTTCTTT	CASSLMGQGTEAFF
.	TRBV4-1	TRBJ2-7	TRBD1	TGCGCCAGCAGCCGTGGAGGAACCCGACAGGGGATGAACTACGAGCAGTACTTC	CASSRGGTRQGMNYEQYF
.	TRBV4-2	TRBJ2-7	.	TGTGCCAGCAGCCAAGAGTTATCCTACGAGCAGTACTTC	CASSQELSYEQYF
.	TRBV7-2	TRBJ2-5	.	TGTGCCAGCAGCTTAGTTGGCAACCGAAGAGAGACCCAGTACTTC	CASSLVGNRRETQYF
.	TRBV7-2	TRBJ2-1	.	TGTGCCAGCAGCTTAGTCGATACGGGGAATGAGCAGTTCTTC	CASSLVDTGNEQFF
.	TRBV4-1	TRBJ1-2	.	TGCGCCAGCAGCCAAGAAAGACAGATCTATGGCTACACCTTC	CASSQERQIYGYTF
.	TRBV5-4	TRBJ2-5	.	TGTGCCAGCAGCTTGGGACTAGGCAGTACTCAAGAGACCCAGTACTTC	CASSLGLGSTQETQYF
.	TRBV6-4	TRBJ1-2	.	TGTGCCAGCAGTGACTCCCCCGGGTCGGGAGGCTACACCTTC	CASSDSPGSGGYTF
few	TRBV7-9	TRBJ2-1	.	TGTGCCAGCAGCTTAGGGTCACAGAGCTCCTACAATGAGCAGTTCTTC	CASSLGSQSSYNEQFF
.	TRBV5-1	TRBJ1-1	.	TGCGCCAGCAGCTTGGGTCCAGAAATGAACACTGAAGCTTTCTTT	CASSLGPEMNTEAFF
.	TRBV3-1/TRBV3-2	TRBJ2-7	TRBD2	TGTGCCAGCAGGGCTAGCGGGAGGTTGTACGAGCAGTACTTC	CASRASGRLYEQYF
.	TRBV2	TRBJ2-7	TRBD2	TGTGCCAGCATCCCCGGACTAGCGGAGACCTACGAGCAGTACTTC	CASIPGLAETYEQYF
.	TRBV4-1	TRBJ2-7	TRBD2	TGCGCCAGCAGCCAAGACCAGACGTTAGCGGGAGGGTACGAGCAGTACTTC	CASSQDQTLAGGYEQYF
once	TRBV13	TRBJ2-3	TRBD2	TGTGCCAGCACCCTGACTAGCGGGAGAACGTTCGATACGCAGTATTTT	CASTLTSGRTFDTQYF
.	TRBV7-9	TRBJ2-4	.	TGTGCCAGCAGCGCCCGACAGGCCTTAGCCAAAAACATTCAGTACTTC	CASSARQALAKNIQYF
.	TRBV2	TRBJ2-3	TRBD2	TGTGCCAGCAGTCTACTAGCGTCTAGCACAGATACGCAGTATTTT	CASSLLASSTDTQYF
.	TRBV3-1/TRBV3-2	TRBJ2-4	TRBD1	TGTGCCAGCAGCCACACAGGGGAAAACATTCAGTACTTC	CASSHTGENIQYF
.	TRBV6-6	TRBJ1-6	TRBD1	TGTGCCAGCAGCTCCGGGACAGGGGGTGTATCACCCCTCCACTTT	CASSSGTGGVSPLHF
.	TRBV28	TRBJ2-3	.	TGTGCCAGCAGAACACCGTTCACAGATACGCAGTATTTT	CASRTPFTDTQYF
few	TRBV6-5	TRBJ1-5	.	TGTGCCAGCAGCTGGGCCTCCAATCAGCCCCAGCATTTT	CASSWASNQPQHF
.	TRBV7-8	TRBJ1-1	.	TGTGCCAGCAGCCCCGGACACTTTACTGAAGCTTTCTTT	CASSPGHFTEAFF
.	TRBV5-4	TRBJ2-7	.	TGTGCCAGCAGCAGCCTAGGAGGCTCCTACGAGCAGTACTTC	CASSSLGGSYEQYF
.	TRBV7-9	TRBJ2-1	.	TGTGCCAGCAGCTTAGACGGCTCCTACAATGAGCAGTTCTTC	CASSLDGSYNEQFF
.	TRBV4-1	TRBJ2-1	TRBD2	TGCGCCAGCAGCCACGTAGCGTGGGGGGGGTTATGGAATGAGCAGTTCTTC	CASSHVAWGGLWNEQFF
.	TRBV6-2/TRBV6-3	TRBJ2-7	.	TGTGCCAGCAGTCACTATCACTACGAGCAGTACTTC	CASSHYHYEQYF
few	TRBV19	TRBJ1-2	.	TGTGCCAGTAGTGCGGACAGCCCGTCAGGCGGCTACACCTTC	CASSADSPSGGYTF
.	TRBV19	TRBJ2-1	TRBD1	TGTGCCATCCCGGGACAGGGGTACAATGAGCAGTTCTTC	CAIPGQGYNEQFF
.	TRBV28	TRBJ2-1	TRBD1	TGTGCCAGCAGTTTATTCACAGGGGCGTTTACCAATGAGCAGTTCTTC	CASSLFTGAFTNEQFF
.	TRBV5-1	TRBJ2-5	TRBD2	TGCGCCAGCAGTCCAAGCGGGCGGGGGACGGAGACCCAGTACTTC	CASSPSGRGTETQYF
.	TRBV7-6	TRBJ1-2	.	TGTGCCAGCAGCTTAGCGGGGCAGGGCAGCTATGGCTACACCTTC	CASSLAGQGSYGYTF
.	TRBV14	TRBJ1-2	.	TGTGCCAGCAGCCATAGCAGAATTCTTAGACTAGAGGGTCCCGACTATGGCTACACCTTC	CASSHSRILRLEGPDYGYTF
once	TRBV6-6	TRBJ1-5	.	TGTGCCAGCAGCCCCTCCTTACTCTATAGCAATCAGCCCCAGCATTTT	CASSPSLLYSNQPQHF
.	TRBV5-1	TRBJ1-1	.	TGCGCCAGCAGCTTGGAAGGACAGCCAAACACTGAAGCTTTCTTT	CASSLEGQPNTEAFF
.	TRBV4-2	TRBJ2-1	TRBD2	TGTGCCAGCAGCCAAGGGGACCGGCTAGCGGGAGATCGAAATAGGTTCTTC	CASSQGDRLAGDRNRFF
once	TRBV6-5	TRBJ1-2	TRBD1	TGTGCCAGCCGGGAGGGGGCGTTTGGCTACACCTTC	CASREGAFGYTF
.	TRBV27	TRBJ1-1	TRBD1	TGTGCCAGCAGTCCATTGACAGGGGGCCTAGCTTTCTTT	CASSPLTGGLAFF
hyperexpanded	TRBV6-1	TRBJ2-7	TRBD2	TGTGCCAGCAGTGAGTCTAGCGGGAGGAGTCCCTACGAGCAGTACTTC	CASSESSGRSPYEQYF
medium-sized	TRBV7-8	TRBJ1-5	.	TGTGCCAGCAGCCGACCTGTAAGAGGAGGGAAGGAGCCCCAGCATTTT	CASSRPVRGGKEPQHF
.	TRBV5-4	TRBJ2-3	.	TGTGCCAGCAGCTATCCGGGAGCGGATACGCAGTATTTT	CASSYPGADTQYF
.	TRBV2	TRBJ1-2	.	TGTGCCAGCAAGGGGATTGCTAACTATGGCTACACCTTC	CASKGIANYGYTF